This TCR beta chain was obtained from a study of Ad26.COV2.S vaccination and SARS-CoV-2 variants. Study overall: The study gave Ad26.COV2.S intramuscularly, once or twice 56 days apart. Whole-study findings and limits: Among vaccine recipients, spike-specific TCR breadth exceeded that of placebo recipients.

This sample's treatment: some 20 received Ad26.COV2.S at low or high dose, single or two shots; roughly five received placebo; per-sample allocation not given. Sampling happened 63 days after the first vaccine or placebo injection. Built on an Ad26 vector, the vaccine expressed Wuhan-strain SARS-CoV-2 spike. CDR3 length: 16 residues. Per the germline V gene, CDR1 is SQVTM and CDR2 is ANQGSEA. The V gene lost 0 bases and the J gene lost 4 bases, with 18 bases spanning the gap. To note about this clone: The antigen is undetermined.

Data came from immunoSEQ multiplex PCR; TCRdb stores just in-frame clones and leaves some out. Of about 250,000 clones in the sample, about 83% were seen once. The chain has TRBV29-1 and TRBJ1-2; D ambiguous. This sequence was found in a person between 18 and 65 years old who received the Ad26.COV2.S COVID-19 vaccine or a placebo. The specimen was peripheral blood, collected in a trial of Ad26.COV2.S vaccine versus placebo. This CDR3 is CSVEEMAPEAAYGYTF. The CDR3 region has the DNA TGCAGCGTTGAAGAGATGGCCCCCGAGGCGGCCTATGGCTACACCTTC.